Below, 18 T cell receptor beta chains from the same sample are listed, as sequenced in a study of blood T cell repertoires in COVID-19. Produced via immunoSEQ multiplex PCR; TCRdb's table is partial and in-frame only. The sample contains tens of thousands of clones, around 85% of which appear only once. The specimen was peripheral blood. The receptors originated from a human donor with active COVID-19. The donor label of this sample is uncertain.

The rearrangement joins TRBV18 to TRBJ1-4; D unclear. Germline CDR1 reads KGHSH; CDR2 reads LQKENI. The germline V and J ends were trimmed by 5 bases and 0 bases, with 13 bases remaining between them. The CDR3 has 16 amino acids. CDR3 coding DNA: TGTGCCAGCTCAGTGAACACAGATGCAACTAATGAAAAACTGTTTTTT. It is translated as CASSVNTDATNEKLFF.

This clone was detected once. The chain recombines TRBV5-4 with TRBJ1-1; D is possibly TRBD1 (5 bases). Trimming removed 5 bases at V and 0 bases at J, with 11 bases between. CDR3 length equals 14 residues. CDR1 is SGHNT and CDR2 is YYREEE in the germline V gene (reference sequence). The CDR3 here is CASRRTGLNTEAFF. For the CDR3, the DNA is TGTGCCAGCAGGCGAACAGGACTGAACACTGAAGCTTTCTTT.

The chain recombines TRBV6-2 or TRBV6-3 with TRBJ2-3; 11 bases are a match to TRBD2. V dropped 0 bases and J dropped 5; count of bases not matched to a gene: 1. The CDR3 sequence is 15 residues long. Germline V gene lookup returns CDR1 MNHEY and CDR2 SVGEGT. The CDR3 protein is CASSYSLAGGDTQYF. CDR3 DNA: TGTGCCAGCAGTTACTCCCTAGCGGGAGGAGATACGCAGTATTTT.

This rearrangement joins TRBV6-1 to TRBJ2-1; 10 bases are a match to TRBD2. Per germline, CDR1 MNHNS and CDR2 SASEGT. J gave up 9 bases and V 2 bases, and 7 bases lay outside the gene matches. This CDR3 region has 15 residues. This CDR3 is CASSESLAGASEQFF. The CDR3 DNA sequence: TGTGCCAGCAGTGAAAGCCTAGCGGGAGCGAGTGAGCAGTTCTTC.

The CDR3 region is CASSSLADTYEQYF. In DNA, the CDR3 is TGTGCCAGCAGCTCGCTAGCGGATACCTACGAGCAGTACTTC. V gene TRBV11-3 combines with J gene TRBJ2-7; the match to TRBD2 covers 7 bases. The CDR3 length is 14 residues. The V segment lost 4 bases and the J segment 2 bases; nucleotides outside the gene matches: 5. Germline V lookup: CDR1 SGHNT, CDR2 YENEEA.

This chain joins TRBV6-2 or TRBV6-3 and TRBJ2-2; 10 bases are shared with TRBD1. V gave up 2 bases and J gave up 5 bases; unmatched junction bases: 2. The CDR3 is made up of 15 amino acids. Germline lookup yields CDR1 MNHEY and CDR2 SVGEGT. This CDR3 reads CASSYVGQGTGELFF. The CDR3 nucleotides read TGTGCCAGCAGTTACGTGGGACAGGGGACCGGGGAGCTGTTTTTT.

The V and J genes are TRBV28 and TRBJ1-1; D remains ambiguous. Trimming left V 4 bases short and J 5 bases short, with 11 bases between. The CDR3 covers 13 residues. Germline loops: CDR1 MDHEN, CDR2 SYDVKM. The CDR3 DNA follows: TGTGCCAGCAGTTCAAGGACTTCGACTGAAGCTTTCTTT. This sequence encodes CASSSRTSTEAFF.

The V gene is TRBV4-2, the J gene TRBJ1-6; 7 positions match TRBD1. The CDR3 totals 15 residues. Germline lookup yields CDR1 LGHNA and CDR2 YNFKEQ. V was clipped by 7 bases and J by 11 bases; unmatched bases: 14. The CDR3 protein is CASTSRGNPEAPLHF. CDR3 nucleotides: TGTGCCAGCACCAGCAGGGGGAACCCTGAGGCACCCCTCCACTTT.

The J gene is TRBJ1-1, the V gene TRBV12-3 or TRBV12-4; a weak D match, TRBD1 (5 bases). The V gene lost 6 bases and the J gene lost 2 bases, with 10 bases spanning the gap. The CDR3 totals 13 residues. DNA of the CDR3: TGTGCCAGCAGCCTCAGGGTTAACACTGAAGCTTTCTTT. Translating gives CASSLRVNTEAFF.

The chain carries TRBV24-1 and TRBJ2-2; D is unresolved. Per the germline V gene, CDR1 is KGHDR and CDR2 is SFDVKD. V was cut by 4 bases and J by 5 bases, with 13 bases left in between. The CDR3 is 15 amino acids. The CDR3 spells CATSEPEVGTGELFF. The DNA of the CDR3 is TGTGCCACCAGTGAACCCGAGGTAGGAACCGGGGAGCTGTTTTTT.

V gene TRBV28 combines with J gene TRBJ1-4; 7 bases are a match to TRBD1. CDR1 and CDR2 from the germline V gene are MDHEN and SYDVKM. This CDR3 comprises 17 residues. The V gene end was trimmed by 6 bases and the J gene end by 5 bases; junction bases not matched to a gene: 15. The CDR3 region has the DNA TGTGCCAGCAGACCCCACGGGACAGCTTCTCCAAATGAAAAACTGTTTTTT. Protein product: CASRPHGTASPNEKLFF. The full variable domain, rest sourced from reference TRBV28 and TRBJ1-4, is DVKVTQSSRYLVKRTGEKVFLECVQDMDHENMFWYRQDPGLGLRLIYFSYDVKMKEKGDIPEGYSVSREKKERFSLILESASTNQTSMYLCASRPHGTASPNEKLFFGSGTQLSVL.

The CDR3 region has the DNA TGTGCCAGCTTGAGCAGGTTCGGCAATCAGCCCCAGCATTTT. Protein: CASLSRFGNQPQHF. This chain links TRBV6-6 with TRBJ1-5, with D hard to call. CDR1 is MNHNY and CDR2 is SVGAGI in the germline V gene (reference sequence). V was pared by 8 bases and J by 2 bases, with 13 bases between. The CDR3 runs to 14 residues.

This chain links TRBV6-5 with TRBJ2-5, with D possibly matching TRBD2 (7 bases). V dropped 10 bases and J dropped 5 bases, with 20 bases sitting between them. This CDR3 contains 14 residues. CDR1 MNHEY and CDR2 SVGAGI come from the germline V gene. This CDR3 is CAIEGEGRVETQYF. The CDR3 DNA sequence: TGTGCCATAGAGGGGGAGGGGCGGGTCGAGACCCAGTACTTC.

The chain combines TRBV28 with TRBJ2-3; D might be TRBD2 (6 bases). V lost 5 bases and J lost 0, with 15 bases in between. The CDR3 sequence is 16 residues long. Germline V gives CDR1 MDHEN, CDR2 SYDVKM. Here the CDR3 DNA reads TGTGCCAGCAGTGCTGTTTGGGGGACTAGCACAGATACGCAGTATTTT. This gives the protein CASSAVWGTSTDTQYF.

The V gene is TRBV27, the J gene TRBJ2-7; tentative D call: TRBD1 (5 bases). Trimming left V 2 bases short and J 2 bases short, with 13 bases between. Germline V CDR1 and CDR2: MNHEY, SMNVEV (reference sequence). The length of the CDR3 is 15 residues. CDR3 nucleotides: TGTGCCAGCAGTTTAATGGACATAGGACCCTACGAGCAGTACTTC. It yields the protein CASSLMDIGPYEQYF.

The chain carries TRBV7-8 and TRBJ2-7, with a tentative D call TRBD1 (6 bases). The germline V gene has CDR1 SGHVS and CDR2 FQNEAQ. With 1 base removed from V and 4 bases from J, the gap between germline ends came to 11 bases. This CDR3 has 14 residues. CDR3 loop: CASSLGTVVYEQYF. The CDR3 region has the DNA TGTGCCAGCAGCTTAGGGACAGTGGTTTACGAGCAGTACTTC. Full variable domain (rest looked up from reference TRBV7-8 and TRBJ2-7): GAGVSQSPRYKVAKRGQDVALRCDPISGHVSLFWYQQALGQGPEFLTYFQNEAQLDKSGLPSDRFFAERPEGSVSTLKIQRTQQEDSAVYLCASSLGTVVYEQYFGPGTRLTVT.

This chain links TRBV5-1 with TRBJ2-6, with D perhaps TRBD1 (5 bases). The CDR3 is 17 residues long. V lost 0 bases, J lost 0 bases, and 10 bases lay in between. Germline-derived CDR1 and CDR2 are SGHRS and YFSETQ. In DNA, the CDR3 is TGCGCCAGCAGCTTGGAAGGACACCCCTCTGGGGCCAACGTCCTGACTTTC. Translated: CASSLEGHPSGANVLTF.

This sequence joins TRBV29-1 and TRBJ2-2, with 14 bases fitting TRBD2. The CDR3 totals 18 residues. The germline V gene encodes CDR1 SQVTM and CDR2 ANQGSEA. V lost 8 bases to trimming and J lost 3 bases; unmatched junction nucleotides: 14. Here the CDR3 DNA reads TGCAGCCCCCGGGCAGGGACTAGCGGGAGACTGGACACCGGGGAGCTGTTTTTT. Its protein product is CSPRAGTSGRLDTGELFF.